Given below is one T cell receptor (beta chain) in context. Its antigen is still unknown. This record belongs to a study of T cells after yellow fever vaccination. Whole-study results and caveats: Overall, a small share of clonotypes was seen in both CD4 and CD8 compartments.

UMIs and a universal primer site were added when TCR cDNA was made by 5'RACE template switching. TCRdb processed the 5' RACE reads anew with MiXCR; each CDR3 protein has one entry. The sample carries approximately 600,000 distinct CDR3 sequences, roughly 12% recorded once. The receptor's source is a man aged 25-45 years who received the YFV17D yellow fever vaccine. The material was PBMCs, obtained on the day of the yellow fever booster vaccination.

CDR3 sequence (DNA): TGCAGTGCTGGGACAGACCTCACAGATACGCAGTATTTT. Translated: CSAGTDLTDTQYF. This rearrangement joins TRBV20-1 to TRBJ2-3; 7 bases line up with TRBD1. The CDR3 totals 13 residues. The V and J ends lost 5 bases and 2 bases, in that order; junction bases with no gene match: 4. CDR1 is DFQATT and CDR2 is SNEGSKA in the germline V gene (reference sequence).